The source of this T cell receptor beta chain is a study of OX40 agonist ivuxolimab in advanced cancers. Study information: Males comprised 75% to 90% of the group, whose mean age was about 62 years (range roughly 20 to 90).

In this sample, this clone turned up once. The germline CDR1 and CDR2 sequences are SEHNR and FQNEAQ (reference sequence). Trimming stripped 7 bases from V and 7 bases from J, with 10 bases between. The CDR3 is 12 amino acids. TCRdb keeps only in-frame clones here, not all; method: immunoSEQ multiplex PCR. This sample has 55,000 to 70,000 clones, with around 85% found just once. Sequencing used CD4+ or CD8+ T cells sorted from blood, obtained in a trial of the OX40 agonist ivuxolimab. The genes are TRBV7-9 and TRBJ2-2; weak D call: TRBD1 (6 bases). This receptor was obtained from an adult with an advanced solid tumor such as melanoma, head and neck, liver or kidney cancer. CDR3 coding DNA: TGTGCCAGCAATCTCAGGGGCGGGGAGCTGTTTTTT. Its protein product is CASNLRGGELFF.